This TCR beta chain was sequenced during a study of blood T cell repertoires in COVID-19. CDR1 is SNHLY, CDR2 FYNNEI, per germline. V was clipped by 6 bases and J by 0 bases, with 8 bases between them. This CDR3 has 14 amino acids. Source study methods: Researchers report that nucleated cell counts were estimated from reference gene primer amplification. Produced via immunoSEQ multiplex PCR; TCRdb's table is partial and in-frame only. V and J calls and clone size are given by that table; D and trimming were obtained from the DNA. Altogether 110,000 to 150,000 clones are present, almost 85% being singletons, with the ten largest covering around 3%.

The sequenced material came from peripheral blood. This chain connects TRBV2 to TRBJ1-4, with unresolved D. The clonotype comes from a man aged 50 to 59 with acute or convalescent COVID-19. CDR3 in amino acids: CASSRTATNEKLFF. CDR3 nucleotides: TGTGCCAGCAGCAGAACAGCAACTAATGAAAAACTGTTTTTT.